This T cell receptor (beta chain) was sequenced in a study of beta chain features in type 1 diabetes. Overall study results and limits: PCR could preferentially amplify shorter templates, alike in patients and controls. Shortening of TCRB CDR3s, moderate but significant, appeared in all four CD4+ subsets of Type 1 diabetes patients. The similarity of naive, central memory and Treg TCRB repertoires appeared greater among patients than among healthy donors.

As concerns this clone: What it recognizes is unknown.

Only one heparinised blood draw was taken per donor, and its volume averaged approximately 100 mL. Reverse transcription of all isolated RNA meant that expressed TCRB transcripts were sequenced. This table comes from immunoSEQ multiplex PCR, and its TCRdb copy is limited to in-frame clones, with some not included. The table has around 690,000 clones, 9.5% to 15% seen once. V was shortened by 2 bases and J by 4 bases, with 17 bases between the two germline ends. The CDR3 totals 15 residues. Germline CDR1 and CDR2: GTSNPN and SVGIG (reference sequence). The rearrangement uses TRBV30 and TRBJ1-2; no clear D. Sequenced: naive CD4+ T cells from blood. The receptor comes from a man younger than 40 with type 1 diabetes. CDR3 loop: CAWSLYGQRVYGYTF. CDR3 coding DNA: TGTGCCTGGAGTCTCTACGGTCAGAGAGTCTATGGCTACACCTTC.